Listed below are T cell receptor beta chains from one sample, sequenced in a study of blood T cell repertoires in COVID-19. The assay was immunoSEQ multiplex PCR, and TCRdb's table has in-frame clones only and misses some. The sample yields approximately 400,000 clones, roughly nine tenths seen once. Sequenced: peripheral blood. Receptors were obtained from a man in his forties or fifties with acute or convalescent COVID-19. Both conserved end residues are part of each CDR3. A D gene is named only where the DNA matches it firmly. The listing skips clone size in some rows; elsewhere it reads once, few, many or a size class.

d_gene	abundance	j_gene	v_gene	CDR3aa	CDR3nt
.	.	TRBJ1-2	TRBV4-3	CASSQGGSLGDGYTF	TGCGCCAGCAGCCAAGGTGGAAGCTTAGGGGATGGCTACACCTTC
TRBD1	.	TRBJ2-7	TRBV27	CASSLGTESSYEQYF	TGTGCCAGCAGTTTAGGGACAGAGAGCTCCTACGAGCAGTACTTC
.	.	TRBJ2-3	TRBV7-2	CASSFAGYTDTQYF	TGTGCCAGCAGCTTTGCGGGGTACACAGATACGCAGTATTTT
TRBD1	.	TRBJ1-5	TRBV19	CASSMGTGALYQPQHF	TGTGCCAGTAGTATGGGGACAGGGGCGCTATATCAGCCCCAGCATTTT
TRBD1	.	TRBJ2-1	TRBV25-1	CASSTDRDSYNEQFF	TGTGCCAGCAGCACGGACAGGGACTCCTACAATGAGCAGTTCTTC
.	.	TRBJ2-1	TRBV19	CASSIVDDGNEQFF	TGTGCCAGTAGTATAGTCGATGACGGGAATGAGCAGTTCTTC
.	once	TRBJ2-1	TRBV4-1	CASSQGSEGPRYNEQFF	TGCGCCAGCAGCCAAGGGTCGGAGGGCCCAAGGTACAATGAGCAGTTCTTC
TRBD1	.	TRBJ2-3	TRBV28	CASSPPGQGKVDTQYF	TGTGCCAGCAGCCCTCCGGGACAGGGGAAAGTAGATACGCAGTATTTT
TRBD1	.	TRBJ1-5	TRBV5-1	CASSLDRGSDQPQHF	TGCGCCAGCAGCTTGGACAGGGGATCGGATCAGCCCCAGCATTTT
.	.	TRBJ2-7	TRBV3-1/TRBV3-2	CASSSRQTLGEQYF	TGTGCCAGCAGCTCAAGACAGACCCTCGGCGAGCAGTACTTC
TRBD1	.	TRBJ2-7	TRBV6-5	CASRTGTAYEQYF	TGTGCCAGCAGAACCGGGACAGCGTACGAGCAGTACTTC
.	.	TRBJ1-4	TRBV18	CASSPTTGSNEKLFF	TGTGCCAGCTCACCAACGACGGGATCTAATGAAAAACTGTTTTTT
.	.	TRBJ1-4	TRBV28	CASTGNKVRQKLFF	TGTGCCAGCACGGGGAATAAAGTGAGGCAAAAACTGTTTTTT
TRBD1	.	TRBJ1-1	TRBV18	CASSQGQGGTEAFF	TGTGCCAGCTCGCAGGGACAGGGCGGAACTGAAGCTTTCTTT
.	.	TRBJ2-3	TRBV27	CASSFSAGTDTQYF	TGTGCCAGCAGTTTCAGCGCCGGTACAGATACGCAGTATTTT
TRBD1	.	TRBJ1-1	TRBV19	CASSPRDRGALNTEAFF	TGTGCCAGTAGTCCCAGGGACAGGGGCGCTTTGAACACTGAAGCTTTCTTT
TRBD1	few	TRBJ1-2	TRBV5-6	CASSLEDRDSYGYTF	TGTGCCAGCAGCTTAGAAGACAGGGACTCTTATGGCTACACCTTC
.	.	TRBJ2-1	TRBV6-4	CASRQTGRNEQFF	TGTGCCAGCAGGCAAACAGGGAGAAATGAGCAGTTCTTC
TRBD1	.	TRBJ1-2	TRBV28	CASSLAYRGAYGYTF	TGTGCCAGCAGTTTGGCATACAGGGGTGCCTATGGCTACACCTTC
TRBD2	.	TRBJ2-3	TRBV5-1	CASSGQGLAGELSTDTQYF	TGCGCCAGCAGCGGGCAAGGACTAGCGGGAGAGCTGAGCACAGATACGCAGTATTTT
TRBD1	.	TRBJ1-1	TRBV7-3	CASSSTDREVDTEAFF	TGTGCCAGCAGCTCGACAGACAGGGAGGTCGACACTGAAGCTTTCTTT
.	.	TRBJ2-2	TRBV28	CASSPTDTLNTGELFF	TGTGCCAGCAGCCCAACCGACACTCTGAACACCGGGGAGCTGTTTTTT
TRBD2	.	TRBJ2-1	TRBV5-1	CASRFRTSGDYNEQFF	TGCGCCAGCAGATTCCGGACTAGCGGGGATTACAATGAGCAGTTCTTC